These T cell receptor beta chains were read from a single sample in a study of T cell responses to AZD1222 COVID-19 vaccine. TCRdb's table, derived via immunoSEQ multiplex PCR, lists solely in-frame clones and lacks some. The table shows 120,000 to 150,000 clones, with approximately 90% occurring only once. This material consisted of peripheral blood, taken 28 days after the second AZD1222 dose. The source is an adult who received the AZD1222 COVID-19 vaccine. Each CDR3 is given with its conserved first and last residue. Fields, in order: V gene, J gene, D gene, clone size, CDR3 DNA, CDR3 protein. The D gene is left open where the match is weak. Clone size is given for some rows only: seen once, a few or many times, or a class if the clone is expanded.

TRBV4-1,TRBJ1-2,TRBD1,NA,TGCGCCAGCAGCCTTAGGACAGGGGTATACTATGGCTACACCTTC,CASSLRTGVYYGYTF
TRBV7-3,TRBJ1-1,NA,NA,TGTGCCAGCAGCTCTGGACGGAACACTGAAGCTTTCTTT,CASSSGRNTEAFF
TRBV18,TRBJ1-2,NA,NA,TGTGCCAGCTCCGGCGAAAGGGTCGGTGGCTACACCTTC,CASSGERVGGYTF
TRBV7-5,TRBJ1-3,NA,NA,TGTGTCAGAAGCCCTCAGGGCCCCATGAGAAACACCATATATTTT,CVRSPQGPMRNTIYF
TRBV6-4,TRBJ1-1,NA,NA,TGTGCCAGCAGTAATCGAGACGGCACTGAAGCTTTCTTT,CASSNRDGTEAFF
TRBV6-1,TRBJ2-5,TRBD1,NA,TGTGCCAGCAGTGAAGTGGGGACAGGGAGGGGTGAGACCCAGTACTTC,CASSEVGTGRGETQYF
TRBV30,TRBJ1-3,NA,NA,TGTGCCTGGAGTGGGGGTGGCTCTGGAAACACCATATATTTT,CAWSGGGSGNTIYF
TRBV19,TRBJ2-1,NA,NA,TGTGCCAGTAGTCCACCGGAGCGGCTTCACAATGAGCAGTTCTTC,CASSPPERLHNEQFF
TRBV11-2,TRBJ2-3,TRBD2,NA,TGTGCCAGCAGCCGGCTGGCGGTTGCGGGAGCTAGCACAGATACGCAGTATTTT,CASSRLAVAGASTDTQYF
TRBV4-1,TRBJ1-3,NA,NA,TGCGCCAGCAGCCAAGGACAGGGAAACACCATATATTTT,CASSQGQGNTIYF
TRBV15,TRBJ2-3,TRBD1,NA,TGTGCCACCAGCCGAGACAGGGGGCTAGTTACGCAGTATTTT,CATSRDRGLVTQYF
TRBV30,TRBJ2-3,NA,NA,TGTGCCTGGAGCGCCCGAAGCCCCCCAGATACGCAGTATTTT,CAWSARSPPDTQYF
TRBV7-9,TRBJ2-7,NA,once,TGTGCCAGCAGCTTACTGGGGTACGAGCAGTACTTC,CASSLLGYEQYF
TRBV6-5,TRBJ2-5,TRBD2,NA,TGTGCCAGCAGTTACGTAGCGGGAGTTATGGAGACCCAGTACTTC,CASSYVAGVMETQYF
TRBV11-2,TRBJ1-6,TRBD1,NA,TGTGCCAGCAGCTTAAGGGACAGGTCCTATAATTCACCCCTCCACTTT,CASSLRDRSYNSPLHF
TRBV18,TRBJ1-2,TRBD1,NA,TGTGCCAGCTCCCCAGGACAGGGGGATGGCTACACCTTC,CASSPGQGDGYTF
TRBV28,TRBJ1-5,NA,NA,TGTGCCAGCAGTTTACGCCCGTCACGAGAGTTTCTTAGCAATCAGCCCCAGCATTTT,CASSLRPSREFLSNQPQHF
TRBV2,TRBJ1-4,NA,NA,TGTGCCAGCAGGGCACAAGACTCTCCTAATGAAAAACTGTTTTTT,CASRAQDSPNEKLFF
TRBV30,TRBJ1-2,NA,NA,TGTGCCTGGACGGAGGGAGCGAACTATGGCTACACCTTC,CAWTEGANYGYTF
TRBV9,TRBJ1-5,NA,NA,TGTGCCAGCAGCGTCGAAGGGGTGGGGGTTCAGCCCCAGCATTTT,CASSVEGVGVQPQHF
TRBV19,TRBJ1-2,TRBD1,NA,TGTGCCAGTAGTATTTTCGGCAGGGGGTTGGATGGCTACACCTTC,CASSIFGRGLDGYTF
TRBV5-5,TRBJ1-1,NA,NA,TGTGCCAGCAGGGCGGAGTCCGTAAGGATATACACTGAAGCTTTCTTT,CASRAESVRIYTEAFF
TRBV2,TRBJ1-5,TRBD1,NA,TGTGCCAGCAGTGAAGCAGGGACAGGGATTCAGCCCCAGCATTTT,CASSEAGTGIQPQHF
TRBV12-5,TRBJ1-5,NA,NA,TGTGCTAGTGGGGTAGGGGGGAATCAGCCCCAGCATTTT,CASGVGGNQPQHF
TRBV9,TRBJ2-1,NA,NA,TGTGCCAGCAGCGTAATTGGCAGGTCGCAACACAATGAGCAGTTCTTC,CASSVIGRSQHNEQFF
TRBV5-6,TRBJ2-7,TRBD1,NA,TGTGCCAGCAGCGAACAGGGGCCGTACTACGAGCAGTACTTC,CASSEQGPYYEQYF
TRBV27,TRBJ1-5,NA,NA,TGTGCCAGCAGTTTCGGCATGGGTCCCCAGCATTTT,CASSFGMGPQHF
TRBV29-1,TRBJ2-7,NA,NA,TGCAGCGTTGCCAAGGAGGGGGATATGCGCGAGCAGTACTTC,CSVAKEGDMREQYF
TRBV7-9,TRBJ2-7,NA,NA,TGTGCCAGCAGCATCTCCGGGACTTTATCCTACGAGCAGTACTTC,CASSISGTLSYEQYF
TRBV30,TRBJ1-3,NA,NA,TGTGCCTGGGTGCTACGGGAGTCTGGAAACACCATATATTTT,CAWVLRESGNTIYF
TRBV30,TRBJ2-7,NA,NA,TGTGCCTGGAGTGGTTCGGCCGCAAGCTACGAGCAGTACTTC,CAWSGSAASYEQYF
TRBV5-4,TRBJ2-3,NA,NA,TGTGCCAGCAGCGTCGGCGTAGGGGATACGCAGTATTTT,CASSVGVGDTQYF
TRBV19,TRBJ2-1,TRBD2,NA,TGTGCCAGTAGTATAGGGAGCGGGAGACCCTACAATGAGCAGTTCTTC,CASSIGSGRPYNEQFF
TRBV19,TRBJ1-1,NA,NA,TGTGCCAGTAGTATATTGGTTGGTCGGGGAGTGAACACTGAAGCTTTCTTT,CASSILVGRGVNTEAFF
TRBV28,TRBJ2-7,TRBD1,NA,TGTGCCAGCATCTCTAGGGGGCACGGGTCCTACGAGCAGTACTTC,CASISRGHGSYEQYF
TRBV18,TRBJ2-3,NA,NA,TGTGCCAGCTCACACCGGGACCCAGATACGCAGTATTTT,CASSHRDPDTQYF
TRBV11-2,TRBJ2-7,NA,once,TGTGCCAGCAGCTCCACCCCCGAGCAGTACTTC,CASSSTPEQYF
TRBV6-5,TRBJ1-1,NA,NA,TGTGCCAGCAGTTACTCCACGCAGCGGAACACTGAAGCTTTCTTT,CASSYSTQRNTEAFF
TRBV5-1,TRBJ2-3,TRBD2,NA,TGCGCCAGCAGCCGCGCTAGCGGGGGTAGCACAGATACGCAGTATTTT,CASSRASGGSTDTQYF
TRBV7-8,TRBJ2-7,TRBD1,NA,TGTGCCAGCAGCTTTGACAGGGCCTACGAGCAGTACTTC,CASSFDRAYEQYF
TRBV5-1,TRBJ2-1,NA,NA,TGCGCCAGCAGCTTGGCCGGGGCGGGGGCTGGGAACAATGAGCAGTTCTTC,CASSLAGAGAGNNEQFF
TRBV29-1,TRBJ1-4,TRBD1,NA,TGCAGCGTGGGGGGACAGGGAGAAAATGAAAAACTGTTTTTT,CSVGGQGENEKLFF
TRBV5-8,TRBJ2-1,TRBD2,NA,TGTGCCAGCAGCTCGTGGGGACTAGCGGGAGGGGTCTCCTACAATGAGCAGTTCTTC,CASSSWGLAGGVSYNEQFF
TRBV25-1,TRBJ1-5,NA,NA,TGTGCCCGTGGGGAACCGCAGGGAAAGGGTCAGCCCCAGCATTTT,CARGEPQGKGQPQHF
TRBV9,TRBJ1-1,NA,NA,TGTGCCAGCAGCTTGCGGACGGGACTGGACACTGAAGCTTTCTTT,CASSLRTGLDTEAFF
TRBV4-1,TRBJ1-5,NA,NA,TGCGCCAGCAGCCAAGTTCACCAGGGCAATCAGCCCCAGCATTTT,CASSQVHQGNQPQHF
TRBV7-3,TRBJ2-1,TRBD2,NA,TGTGCCAGCAGCCCCTATCCTAGCGGGAGGGGAGGGAATGAGCAGTTCTTC,CASSPYPSGRGGNEQFF
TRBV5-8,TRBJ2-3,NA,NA,TGTGCCAGCAGCTCGGGACGCCGCACAGATACGCAGTATTTT,CASSSGRRTDTQYF
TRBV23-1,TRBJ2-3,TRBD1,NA,TGCGCCAGCGTAAACCGGGACAGGGGGATAGATACGCAGTATTTT,CASVNRDRGIDTQYF
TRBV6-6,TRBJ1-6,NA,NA,TGTGCCAGCAACACGGGCGATAATTCACCCCTCCACTTT,CASNTGDNSPLHF
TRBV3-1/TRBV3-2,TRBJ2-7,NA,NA,TGTGCCAGCAGCCAAGGTGGAGAGGCGTCCTACGAGCAGTACTTC,CASSQGGEASYEQYF